This T cell receptor (beta chain) was obtained from a study of blood T cell repertoires in COVID-19. Study overall: Samples representing acute and convalescent COVID-19 were sourced from the United States, Italy and Spain. T cells, B-cell-depleted T cells, or PBMCs supplied cDNA or gDNA.

Authors' analysis steps: Reference gene primer amplification yielded estimated nucleated cell counts. TCRdb keeps only in-frame clones here, not all; method: immunoSEQ multiplex PCR. V and J calls and clone size are given by that table; D and trimming were obtained from the DNA. The sample includes about 81,000 clones, around 80% seen only once; the top ten take 13%. This TCR was recovered from a human donor in a cohort sampled during active COVID-19. Sequencing used peripheral blood.

CDR3 loop: CAISGKGQGAMNTEAFF. In DNA, the CDR3 is TGTGCCATCAGTGGGAAGGGACAGGGGGCCATGAACACTGAAGCTTTCTTT. The rearrangement joins TRBV10-3 to TRBJ1-1; 12 bases line up with TRBD1. The V gene's germline CDR1 is ENHRY and CDR2 SYGVKD. This CDR3 spans 17 amino acids. The junction had 6 bases not matched to a gene; V was cut back by 4 bases and J by 0 bases.